A selection of T cell receptor beta chains follows, all from one sample in a study of Ad26.COV2.S vaccination and SARS-CoV-2 variants. Repertoires were generated with immunoSEQ multiplex PCR, while TCRdb's copy carries only in-frame clones and drops some. The sample holds 350,000 to 500,000 clones, around 90% seen once. The input for sequencing was peripheral blood, taken in a trial of Ad26.COV2.S vaccine versus placebo. These receptors originate from a person between 18 and 65 years old who received the Ad26.COV2.S COVID-19 vaccine or a placebo. The CDR3 runs from the conserved cysteine through the conserved F or W. The D gene is left open where the match is weak. A clone size is listed for some rows: how often the clone was seen (once, few, many), or a class if it is expanded.

D gene	J gene	V gene	clone size	CDR3 DNA	CDR3 protein
-	TRBJ1-6	TRBV4-3	-	TGCGCCAGCAGCCAAGATAGGGACGCCCAGAGCTCCTATAATTCACCCCTCCACTTT	CASSQDRDAQSSYNSPLHF
TRBD2	TRBJ2-2	TRBV5-1	-	TGCGCCAGCAGCTTTCAGGCGGGAGCCAACACCGGGGAGCTGTTTTTT	CASSFQAGANTGELFF
-	TRBJ2-3	TRBV15	-	TGTGCCACCAGCAGAGATTTCAAAGCAGATACGCAGTATTTT	CATSRDFKADTQYF
-	TRBJ1-4	TRBV5-1	once	TGCGCCAGCAGCTTGGTAGGGGTTGGTGAAAAACTGTTTTTT	CASSLVGVGEKLFF
-	TRBJ2-3	TRBV9	-	TGTGCCAGCAGCCCTACCACCAACCATAGGGATACGCAGTATTTT	CASSPTTNHRDTQYF
-	TRBJ2-3	TRBV9	-	TGTGCCAGCAGAGGATTTACGGGAGATACGCAGTATTTT	CASRGFTGDTQYF
TRBD1	TRBJ2-5	TRBV6-1	-	TGTGCCAGCCGTGGACGGGATACTGACAGGGCCCGAGGTGAGACCCAGTACTTC	CASRGRDTDRARGETQYF
TRBD2	TRBJ2-5	TRBV5-6	-	TGTGCCAGCAGCCAGTCGGGGGGAACCCTGGAGACCCAGTACTTC	CASSQSGGTLETQYF
TRBD1	TRBJ2-1	TRBV19	-	TGTGCCAGTAGTATGCAAGGTGGGGCAGGGGGCTACAATGAGCAGTTCTTC	CASSMQGGAGGYNEQFF
TRBD1	TRBJ1-1	TRBV7-6	-	TGTGCCAGCAGCCCAGGACAGGGTAACACTGAAGCTTTCTTT	CASSPGQGNTEAFF
-	TRBJ2-7	TRBV19	few	TGTGCCAGTAGTTCCGATGGCGTGGCCTACGAGCAGTACTTC	CASSSDGVAYEQYF
-	TRBJ2-7	TRBV9	few	TGTGCCAGCAGCGTTAGTCCTTGGAGCTCCTACGAGCAGTACTTC	CASSVSPWSSYEQYF
TRBD1	TRBJ2-7	TRBV9	once	TGTGCCAGCAGCGTCGCAAGGACAGGAAAACGCTACGAGCAGTACTTC	CASSVARTGKRYEQYF
-	TRBJ2-5	TRBV7-8	-	TGTGCCAGCAGCTTAGGTGCCCAACGACTGTCGGAGACCCAGTACTTC	CASSLGAQRLSETQYF
-	TRBJ1-4	TRBV5-1	-	TGCGCCAGCAGCCTTAACCGACGGACAACTAATGAAAAACTGTTTTTT	CASSLNRRTTNEKLFF
TRBD1	TRBJ2-3	TRBV7-3	-	TGTGCCAGCAGCGACAGGGGGCTGTGGACAGATACGCAGTATTTT	CASSDRGLWTDTQYF
-	TRBJ1-4	TRBV5-5	-	TGTGCCAGCAGCTTGGAAGGGTATGAAAAACTGTTTTTT	CASSLEGYEKLFF
TRBD1	TRBJ1-1	TRBV5-4	few	TGTGCCAGCATCAAACAGGGGTTGAACACTGAAGCTTTCTTT	CASIKQGLNTEAFF
-	TRBJ2-4	TRBV20-1	-	TGCAGTGCTAGTGCCCCGTGGGGGCTTGCCAAAAACATTCAGTACTTC	CSASAPWGLAKNIQYF
-	TRBJ2-7	TRBV7-2	-	TGTGCCAGCAGTCGCTCATGGACAGAGGTAAACTACGAGCAGTACTTC	CASSRSWTEVNYEQYF
-	TRBJ2-1	TRBV7-3	-	TGTGCCAGCAGCTTAAACAGGCTCGGTTTGGACAATGAGCAGTTCTTC	CASSLNRLGLDNEQFF
-	TRBJ2-5	TRBV28	-	TGTGCCAGCAGTTTTTCTGTGCGAGTTAAAGAGACCCAGTACTTC	CASSFSVRVKETQYF
-	TRBJ1-1	TRBV28	few	TGTGCCAGCAGTTTATCCTCGGGGTGGAGTGGGAACACTGAAGCTTTCTTT	CASSLSSGWSGNTEAFF
-	TRBJ2-7	TRBV6-1	-	TGTGCCAGCAGTGAAGCGAGGCAAGTCGAGCAGTACTTC	CASSEARQVEQYF
-	TRBJ1-2	TRBV28	-	TGTGCCAGCATTGGAAGGCGGGAGGGGTATGGCTACACCTTC	CASIGRREGYGYTF